Below are 10 T cell receptor beta chains sequenced from a single sample in a study of regulatory T cells in long-lasting Graves disease (dated by TCRdb to 2020 to 2022). What the time point label conveys for this sample: persistent/refractory GD, antithyroid drugs over 5 years with positive TRAb. For both TCR sequencing and RNA sequencing, RNA was extracted from PBMCs in TRIzol. Libraries came from multiplex PCR. Sequenced on an Illumina HiSeq 4000. TCR beta libraries were built with iRepertoire HTBI primers and Arm-PCR amplification of CDR3 regions. TCRdb passed the public sequencing reads through fastp at Q25 and MiXCR, retaining productive beta sequences. Rows with one shared CDR3 protein collapse into an entry with the most common genes and DNA. A total of roughly 300,000 distinct CDR3 sequences appear in this sample, around 20% of them only once. The top ten constitute 25% to 35% of the sample.

The sequenced sample was peripheral blood mononuclear cells (PBMCs), obtained when the disease was refractory, from a patient treated with antithyroid drugs. The source is a female donor with Graves disease.

This clonotype has more than one count but fewer than ten. The chain is built from TRBV24-1 and TRBJ2-7; D tentatively fits TRBD1 or TRBD2 (5 bases each). From germline, CDR1 is KGHDR and CDR2 SFDVKD. Trimming left V 4 bases short and J 2 bases short, with 11 bases between. The CDR3 is 14 amino acids. CDR3 nucleotide sequence: TGTGCCACCAGTGAGGGGACCTTACCCTACGAGCAGTACTTC. It yields the protein CATSEGTLPYEQYF.

Worth noting for this clonotype: An end of the junction does not agree with germline; a read error may underlie this. The gene calls are TRBV27 and TRBJ2-5; 8 nucleotides match TRBD1. Germline V gene lookup returns CDR1 MNHEY and CDR2 SMNVEV (reference sequence). This CDR3 comprises 13 residues. CDR3 loop: CASSLGGGRGRAF. DNA for the CDR3: TGTGCCAGCAGTTTAGGGGGAGGCAGGGGGCGGGCTTTC.

This clonotype was seen only a few times. The V gene is TRBV19, the J gene TRBJ2-2; D is unresolved. Germline values: CDR1 LNHDA, CDR2 SQIVND (reference sequence). Between the trimmed V and J ends, which lost 7 bases and 3 bases, there was a span of 9 bases. The CDR3 loop spans 13 amino acids. The DNA of the CDR3 is TGTGCCAGTAAATCCCTGGACACCGGGGAGCTGTTTTTT. As protein: CASKSLDTGELFF. The whole variable domain, filled in from reference TRBV19 and TRBJ2-2, reads DGGITQSPKYLFRKEGQNVTLSCEQNLNHDAMYWYRQDPGQGLRLIYYSQIVNDFQKGDIAEGYSVSREKKESFPLTVTSAQKNPTAFYLCASKSLDTGELFFGEGSRLTVL.

Only a few counts were recorded for this clonotype. The chain couples TRBV28 to TRBJ2-1; the D is unclear. Germline V CDR1 and CDR2: MDHEN, SYDVKM. The CDR3 has 12 amino acids. Trimming stripped 5 bases from V and 3 bases from J, with 5 bases between. The CDR3 protein is CASSVNYNEQFF. The DNA for the CDR3 is TGTGCCAGCAGTGTCAACTACAATGAGCAGTTCTTC.

This clonotype was recorded many times. The chain carries TRBV20-1 and TRBJ2-7; tentatively, D is TRBD1 (6 bases). Trimming removed 3 bases from V and 1 base from J, with 13 bases in between. Germline V CDR1 and CDR2: DFQATT, SNEGSKA (reference sequence). The CDR3 is made up of 14 amino acids. This chain's CDR3 is CSASRKQGSYEQYF. The CDR3 DNA follows: TGCAGTGCTAGCCGCAAACAGGGTTCCTACGAGCAGTACTTC.

This rearrangement joins TRBV6-5 to TRBJ1-1; D call uncertain. V was trimmed by 0 bases and J by 6 bases, leaving 14 bases between them. The germline gives CDR1 MNHEY, CDR2 SVGAGI. CDR3 length: 15 residues. The CDR3 sequence: CASSYSRSVRPEAFF. CDR3 sequence (DNA): TGTGCCAGCAGTTACTCTAGGTCAGTGAGGCCTGAAGCTTTCTTT.

This clonotype has just a few counts. This sequence joins TRBV18 and TRBJ2-7; 10 bases line up with TRBD1. The length of the CDR3 is 14 residues. CDR1 is KGHSH and CDR2 is LQKENI in the germline V gene. V lost 7 bases, J lost 2 bases, and 5 bases stayed unmatched. The CDR3, as DNA: TGTGCCAGCTGCCAGGGACAGGGGACCTACGAGCAGTACTTC. Translating it yields CASCQGQGTYEQYF. The full variable domain, with the rest looked up from reference TRBV18 and TRBJ2-7, is NAGVMQNPRHLVRRRGQEARLRCSPMKGHSHVYWYRQLPEEGLKFMVYLQKENIIDESGMPKERFSAEFPKEGPSILRIQQVVRGDSAAYFCASCQGQGTYEQYFGPGTRLTVT.

There are many counts of this clonotype. This chain connects TRBV2 to TRBJ1-1, with D tentatively TRBD1 (5 bases). CDR1 and CDR2 (germline): SNHLY, FYNNEI. With 6 bases removed from V and 1 base from J, the gap between germline ends came to 15 bases. This CDR3 region has 15 residues. For the CDR3, the DNA is TGTGCCAGCAGGGGGCCGGGACCGAGGAACACTGAAGCTTTCTTT. Its translation: CASRGPGPRNTEAFF.

The table lists this clonotype with a few counts. The J gene is TRBJ1-2, the V gene TRBV6-1, with a tentative D call TRBD1 (5 bases). The CDR3 is 14 residues long. Trimming removed 1 base from V and 4 bases from J, with 10 bases in between. Per the germline V gene, CDR1 is MNHNS and CDR2 is SASEGT. The CDR3 loop reads CASSEGAGIYGYTF. The CDR3, as DNA: TGTGCCAGCAGTGAAGGTGCAGGGATCTATGGCTACACCTTC.

This chain links TRBV5-1 with TRBJ2-7; 9 bases map to TRBD1. The junction had 5 bases not matched to a gene; V was cut back by 4 bases and J by 3 bases. CDR3 length: 14 residues. Germline CDR1 and CDR2: SGHRS and YFSETQ. In DNA, the CDR3 is TGCGCCAGCAGCACGGGACAGGGAGTCTACGAGCAGTACTTC. This sequence encodes CASSTGQGVYEQYF.